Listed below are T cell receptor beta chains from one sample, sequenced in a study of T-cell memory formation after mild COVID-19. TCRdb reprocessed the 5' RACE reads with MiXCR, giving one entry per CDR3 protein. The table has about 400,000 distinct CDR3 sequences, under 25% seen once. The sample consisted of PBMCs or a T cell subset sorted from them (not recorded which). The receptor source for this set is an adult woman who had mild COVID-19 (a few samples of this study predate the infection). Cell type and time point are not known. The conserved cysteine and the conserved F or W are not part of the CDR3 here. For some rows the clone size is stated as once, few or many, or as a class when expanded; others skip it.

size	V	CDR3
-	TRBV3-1	ASSQVPGRTEAF
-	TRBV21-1	ASNLVDPNTGELF
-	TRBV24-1	ATSDRSGRAINEQF
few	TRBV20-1	SARGGGLNEKLF
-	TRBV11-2	ASSTMLGEQY
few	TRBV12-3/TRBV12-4	ASSLATSGRNEQF
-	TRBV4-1	ASSQTGTQQF
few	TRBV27	ASSLSPGSWEQY
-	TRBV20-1	SASLGSGVADTQY
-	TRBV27	ASSLRWEDEQY
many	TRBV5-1	ASSSGRTDTQY
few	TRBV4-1	ASSPGEDYNEQF
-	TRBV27	ASSLSGTPGETYEQY
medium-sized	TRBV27	ASSFGIQETQY
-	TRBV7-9	ASSLQGPAKNIQY
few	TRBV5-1	ASSLAPGGNTEAF
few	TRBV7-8	ASSLVFPTGELF
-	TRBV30	AWSGLAGMETQY
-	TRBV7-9	ASSHRDSLAKNIQY
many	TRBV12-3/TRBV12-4	ASTITGGEAF
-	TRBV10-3	AISPLQGAEYNEQF
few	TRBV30	AWSKAGGIGQF
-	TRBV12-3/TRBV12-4	ASSTGQGGNSPLH
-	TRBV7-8	ASSLRTRLAETQY
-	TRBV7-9	ASISVGNTIY
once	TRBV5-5	ASKGSGQKNSPLH
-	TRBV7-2	ASSLDWTGGNEQF
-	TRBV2	ASSGSWGTGGPRGTEAF
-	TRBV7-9	ASSPLLGQGIHEQF
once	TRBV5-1	ASGTSQAPSTDTQY
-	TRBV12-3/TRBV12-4	ASSLGEGGELF
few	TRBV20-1	SANVLGGSTDTQY
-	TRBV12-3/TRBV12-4	ASSLGGRATYEQY
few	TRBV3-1	ASSPFDRGNTGELF
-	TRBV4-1	ASSQASLGELF
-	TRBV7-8	ASSFADQPQH
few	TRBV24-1	ATSVVAERLYEQY
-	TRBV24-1	ATSGGDTQY
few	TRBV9	ASSASGRGYEQY
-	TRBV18	ASSPSQNTEAF
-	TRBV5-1	ASSLSPSGGRNTGELF
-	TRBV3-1	ASSQVVGVRGRAEAF
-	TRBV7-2	ASSPWTSENTQY
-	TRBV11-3	ASSLGPNSPLH
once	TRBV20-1	SGVLAGSYEQY
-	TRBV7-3	ASSTGPILYNEQF
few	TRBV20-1	SASLNWGAQY
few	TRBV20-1	SSRVGGLAGSNEQF
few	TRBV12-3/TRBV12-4	ASSFQGQMGGLTKNIQY
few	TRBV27	ASSLLGSGETQY